Here is one TCR beta chain with its context. Its target is not known. The sample belongs to a study of radiotherapy plus CTLA-4 blockade in lung cancer. The CDR3 is 14 amino acids. The germline V gene has CDR1 SGHTA and CDR2 FQGNSA. Trimming cost V 5 bases and J 2 bases; bases outside gene matches: 5. Study findings and constraints: Expansion of tumor-derived TCR clones was observed in blood after radiotherapy plus ipilimumab.

Alongside CTLA-4 blockade with ipilimumab, patients with chemo-refractory metastatic non-small-cell lung cancer received focal radiation. Produced via immunoSEQ multiplex PCR; TCRdb's table is partial and in-frame only. The data contain approximately 69,000 clones, roughly three quarters of them singletons. J is TRBJ1-1 and V is TRBV7-2; TRBD1 matches 7 bases. This clonotype was sampled from a human donor with non-small cell lung cancer who had a complete response to radiotherapy plus ipilimumab. This sample comprised peripheral blood, obtained from a patient treated with radiotherapy plus ipilimumab. CDR3 nucleotides: TGTGCCAGCAGCGTGACAGGGTTCAACACTGAAGCTTTCTTT. The encoded protein is CASSVTGFNTEAFF. The full variable domain, with the rest looked up from reference TRBV7-2 and TRBJ1-1, is GAGVSQSPSNKVTEKGKDVELRCDPISGHTALYWYRQSLGQGLEFLIYFQGNSAPDKSGLPSDRFSAERTGGSVSTLTIQRTQQEDSAVYLCASSVTGFNTEAFFGQGTRLTVV.